What follows describes a single T cell receptor beta chain. Original analysis: Amplification of reference gene primers was used by the study to estimate nucleated cell counts. The repertoire was sequenced with immunoSEQ multiplex PCR; TCRdb's copy has only in-frame clones and lacks some. V, J and clone size were drawn from that table, and D and trimming were deduced from the DNA. The table lists about 230,000 clones, 83% of them singletons. The V gene lost 2 bases and the J gene lost 8 bases, with 4 bases spanning the gap. Germline V CDR1 and CDR2: MNHEY, SVGEGT. CDR3 size: 11 residues. The data stem from a study of blood T cell repertoires in COVID-19. Study-level information: Acute and convalescent COVID-19 samples came from the United States, Italy and Spain. The analysed material was cDNA or gDNA that came from T cells, B-cell-depleted T cells, or PBMCs.

The chain employs TRBV6-2 or TRBV6-3 and TRBJ2-1; D gene uncertain. Input material: peripheral blood. The source of this sequence is a woman between 45 and 65 years old with acute or convalescent COVID-19. The CDR3 nucleotides are TGTGCCAGCAGTTACGGCCATGAGCAGTTCTTC. This encodes CASSYGHEQFF.